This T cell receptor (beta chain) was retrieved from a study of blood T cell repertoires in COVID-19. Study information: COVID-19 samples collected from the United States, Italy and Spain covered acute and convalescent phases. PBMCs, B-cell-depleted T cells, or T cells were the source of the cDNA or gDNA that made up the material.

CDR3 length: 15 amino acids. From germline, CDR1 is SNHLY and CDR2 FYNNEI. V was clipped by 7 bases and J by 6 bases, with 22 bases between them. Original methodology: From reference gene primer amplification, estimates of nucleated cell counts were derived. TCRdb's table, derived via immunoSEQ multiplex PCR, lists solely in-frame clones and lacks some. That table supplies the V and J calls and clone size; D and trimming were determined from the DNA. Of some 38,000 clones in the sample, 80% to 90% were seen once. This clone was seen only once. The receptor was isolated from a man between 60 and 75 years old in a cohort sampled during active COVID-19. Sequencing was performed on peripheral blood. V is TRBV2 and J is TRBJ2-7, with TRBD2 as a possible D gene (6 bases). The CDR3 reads CASKEGNRRGAEQYF. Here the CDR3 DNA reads TGTGCCAGCAAGGAAGGTAACAGGAGGGGCGCCGAGCAGTACTTC.